This entry describes one T cell receptor beta chain. This clonotype was seen at least ten times. What antigen it recognizes has not been identified. The sample holds no much larger clone one base away, and base qualities are not on file. The data stem from a study of identical twins (dated by TCRdb to 2016 to 2017). For the study in its entirety: To test whether fetal clonotypes persist, this study deep-sequenced TCR alpha and beta repertoires from monozygotic twins, from unrelated adults of various ages, and from cord blood. Replicate twin experiments were performed at different times using different library preparation protocols to rule out contamination. Study-wide conclusions, independent of this receptor: Compared with coincidental sharing between unrelated individuals, an excess of low generation-probability sequences was observed among out-of-frame TCR alpha sequences shared between twins. Recombination models systematically underestimated out-of-frame TCR alpha sharing in monozygotic twins but agreed with sharing between unrelated individuals. In beta out-of-frame sequences, excess twin sharing was weaker, because having fewer shared sequences lowered the signal-to-noise ratio. Invariant T cells such as MAIT and iNKT could partly confound zero-insertion analyses, although diverse VJ usage argued against such confounding for most clonotypes. Abundant cord blood beta clonotypes carried fewer insertions; young adult naive repertoires showed a weaker similar trend, while memory repertoires showed none. Conclusions relied on cross-sectional statistical analysis, since the same donors could not be followed over many years.

The method was 5' RACE. TCRdb names Illumina HiSeq 2000 as the instrument used. A universal primer binding site was introduced by template switching, and a unique molecular identifier was present in the final cDNA, enabling accurate counting of TCR cDNA molecules. Specific primers in the conserved constant-segment region were used to synthesize first-strand cDNA for the TCR alpha and beta chains. To control for contamination, each cDNA library was double barcoded with a SMART-Mk sample barcode plus Illumina barcodes. TruSeq adapter sequences and Illumina sample barcodes were added in two successive PCR steps. Sequencing of the TCR alpha and beta cDNA libraries was done on the Illumina HiSeq platform using custom primers. Per the source publication's procedure: MiGEC was used to process raw reads and extract unique molecular identifiers, and MiXCR was used to find CDR3 positions. For each individual, recombination models were inferred using an EM algorithm with the repgenHMM and IGoR tools. The analysis of shared clonotypes was done with the tcR package in R, with sharing normalized by the product of cloneset sizes. To study raw recombination without the effects of thymic and clonal selection, out-of-frame nonproductive sequences were analyzed. TCRdb cleaned the public reads at Q25 with fastp, built clones with MiXCR and kept in-frame beta chains. One record per CDR3 amino acid sequence lists the most common genes and DNA. The V and J calls and clone size come from TCRdb's table, not from the authors' own analysis. Across this sample there are about 520,000 distinct CDR3 sequences, with 22% seen only once. The top ten clones comprise around 0.9% of the sample.

Trimming leaves V shorter by 5 bases and J shorter by 3 bases, with the junction holding 7 bases beyond the gene matches. The germline V gene (reference sequence) specifies DFQATT as CDR1 and SNEGSKA as CDR2. The CDR3 numbers 14 residues from cysteine through phenylalanine. Only the CDR3 portion is preserved as DNA: 42 bases, with reading frame beginning at the first base. Only healthy Caucasian donors were included. Three pairs of female monozygotic twins, all aged 18 to 29 years, made up the twin cohort. Positive isolation kits from Invitrogen were used to isolate CD4+ and CD8+ T cell populations. The data were also submitted as part of a second study, on T cells expressing NK-cell markers. From that second study: In sorted CD3+CD56+NKG2C+, CD3+CD56+NKG2C- and CD3+CD56-NKG2C+ T-cell subsets from 7 or 8 donors, TCR beta-chain repertoires were profiled. Seven of the eight sequenced donors were HCMV-seropositive and one was HCMV-seronegative. In several experiments an anti-gammadeltaTCR antibody was added to restrict sorting to alphabetaTCR-expressing T cells. In roughly 6 donors, the dominant CD3+CD56+NKG2C+ clonotypes ranked among the top 10 CD8+ clonotypes, making up roughly 1.0-7.0% of CD8+ T cells. Those dominant clonotypes were again the most abundant among CD3+CD56-NKG2C+ cells in a few donors, at about 25-65%. Whether the expanded NKG2C-expressing T cell clones were specific for HCMV antigens remained unclear. The study sequenced eight donors, all healthy volunteers chosen at random: three men and five women. HCMV-specific IgG was detected in serum with a commercial ELISA kit to determine HCMV serostatus. MIGEC handled demultiplexing of the reads and grouping by UMI, while MiTCR was used to assemble and quantify clonotypes. To exclude erroneous sequences, any TCR cDNA sequence not supported by at least two reads was discarded. The tcR package was used for downstream repertoire analysis, and clonotypes were matched between fractions using CDR3 nucleotide sequence together with V segment. Antigen specificity was annotated against VDJdb with VDJmatch, allowing one amino acid substitution in CDR3.

Input material: CD4+ T cells sorted from blood. The rearrangement combines TRBV20-1 with TRBJ2-1; 7 bases in the junction line up with TRBD1. The TCR was taken from a young woman in good health. Read as DNA, the sequence is TGCAGTGCTGGACGACAGGGTATCTACAATGAGCAGTTCTTC. Its amino acids are CSAGRQGIYNEQFF.